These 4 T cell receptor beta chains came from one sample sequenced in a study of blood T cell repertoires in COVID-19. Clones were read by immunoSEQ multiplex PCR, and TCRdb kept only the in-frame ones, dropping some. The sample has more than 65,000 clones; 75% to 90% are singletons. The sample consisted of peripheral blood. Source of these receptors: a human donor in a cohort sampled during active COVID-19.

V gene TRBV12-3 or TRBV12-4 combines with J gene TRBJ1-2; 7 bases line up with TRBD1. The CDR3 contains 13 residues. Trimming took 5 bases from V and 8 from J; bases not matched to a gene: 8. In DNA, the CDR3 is TGTGCCAGCAGTCCTGAGGGGGCGGCCGGCTACACCTTC. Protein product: CASSPEGAAGYTF.

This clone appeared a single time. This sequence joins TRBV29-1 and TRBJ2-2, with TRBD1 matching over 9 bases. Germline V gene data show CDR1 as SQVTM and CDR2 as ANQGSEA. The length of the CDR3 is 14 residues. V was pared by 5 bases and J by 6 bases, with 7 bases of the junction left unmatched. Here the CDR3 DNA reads TGCAGCGTTCGGACAGGGGCCTCCCCCGGGGAGCTGTTTTTT. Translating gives CSVRTGASPGELFF.

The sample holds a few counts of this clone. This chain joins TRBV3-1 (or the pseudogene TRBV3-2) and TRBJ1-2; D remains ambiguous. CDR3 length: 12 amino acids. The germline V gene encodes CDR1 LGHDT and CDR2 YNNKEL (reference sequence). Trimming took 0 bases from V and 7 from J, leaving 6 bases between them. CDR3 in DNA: TGTGCCAGCAGCCAAGAGGGCCGTGGCTACACCTTC. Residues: CASSQEGRGYTF.

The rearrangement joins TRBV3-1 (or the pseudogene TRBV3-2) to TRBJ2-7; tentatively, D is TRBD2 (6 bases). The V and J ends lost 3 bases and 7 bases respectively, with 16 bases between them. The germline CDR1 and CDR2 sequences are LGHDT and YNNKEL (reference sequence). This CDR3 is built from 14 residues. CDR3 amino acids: CASSHLGGTWEQYF. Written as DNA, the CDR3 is TGTGCCAGCAGCCATTTGGGCGGGACCTGGGAGCAGTACTTC.